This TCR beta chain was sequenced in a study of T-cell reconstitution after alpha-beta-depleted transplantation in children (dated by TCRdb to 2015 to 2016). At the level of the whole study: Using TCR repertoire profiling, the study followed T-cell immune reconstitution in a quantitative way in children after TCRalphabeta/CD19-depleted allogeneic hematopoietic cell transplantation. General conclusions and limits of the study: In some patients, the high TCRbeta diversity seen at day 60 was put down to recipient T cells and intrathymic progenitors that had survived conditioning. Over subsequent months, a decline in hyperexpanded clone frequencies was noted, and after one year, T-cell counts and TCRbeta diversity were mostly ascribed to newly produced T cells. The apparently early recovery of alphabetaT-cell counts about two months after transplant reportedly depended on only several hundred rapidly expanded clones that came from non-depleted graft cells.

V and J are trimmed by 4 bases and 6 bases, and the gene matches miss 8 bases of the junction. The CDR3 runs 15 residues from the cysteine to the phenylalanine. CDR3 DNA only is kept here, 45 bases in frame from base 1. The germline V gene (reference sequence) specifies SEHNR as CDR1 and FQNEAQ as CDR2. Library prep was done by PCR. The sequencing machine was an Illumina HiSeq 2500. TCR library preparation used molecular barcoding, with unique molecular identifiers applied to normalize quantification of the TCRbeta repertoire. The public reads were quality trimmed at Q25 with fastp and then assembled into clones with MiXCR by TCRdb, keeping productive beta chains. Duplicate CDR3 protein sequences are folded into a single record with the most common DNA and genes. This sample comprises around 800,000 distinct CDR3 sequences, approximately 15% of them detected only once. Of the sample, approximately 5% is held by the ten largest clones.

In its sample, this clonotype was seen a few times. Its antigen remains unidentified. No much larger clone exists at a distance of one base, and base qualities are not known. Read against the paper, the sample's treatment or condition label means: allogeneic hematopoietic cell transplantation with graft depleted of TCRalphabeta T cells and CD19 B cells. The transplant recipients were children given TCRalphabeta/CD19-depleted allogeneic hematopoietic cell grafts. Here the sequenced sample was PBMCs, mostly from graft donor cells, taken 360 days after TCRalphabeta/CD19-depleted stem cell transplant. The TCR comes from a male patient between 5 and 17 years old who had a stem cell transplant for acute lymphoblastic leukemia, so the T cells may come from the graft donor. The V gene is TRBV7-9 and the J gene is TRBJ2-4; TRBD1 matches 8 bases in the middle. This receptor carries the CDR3 CASSSSDRDGNIQYF. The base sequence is TGTGCCAGCAGCTCATCGGACAGGGACGGAAACATTCAGTACTTC.